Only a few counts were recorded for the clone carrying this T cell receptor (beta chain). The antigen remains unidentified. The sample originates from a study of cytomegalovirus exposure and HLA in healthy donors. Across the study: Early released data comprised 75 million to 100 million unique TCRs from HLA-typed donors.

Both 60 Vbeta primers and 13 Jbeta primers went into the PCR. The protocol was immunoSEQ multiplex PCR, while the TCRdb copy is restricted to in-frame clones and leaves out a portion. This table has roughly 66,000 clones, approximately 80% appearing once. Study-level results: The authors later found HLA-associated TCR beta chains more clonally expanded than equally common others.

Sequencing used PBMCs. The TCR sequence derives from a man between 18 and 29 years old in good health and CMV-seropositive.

The DNA for the CDR3 is TGTGCCAGCAGTTCCACAGCCGAGCAGTACTTC. Its translation is CASSSTAEQYF. The V and J genes are TRBV6-5 and TRBJ2-7; D remains ambiguous. Trimming took 4 bases from V and 6 from J, leaving 7 bases between them. The CDR3 runs to 11 residues. Germline-derived CDR1 and CDR2 are MNHEY and SVGAGI.